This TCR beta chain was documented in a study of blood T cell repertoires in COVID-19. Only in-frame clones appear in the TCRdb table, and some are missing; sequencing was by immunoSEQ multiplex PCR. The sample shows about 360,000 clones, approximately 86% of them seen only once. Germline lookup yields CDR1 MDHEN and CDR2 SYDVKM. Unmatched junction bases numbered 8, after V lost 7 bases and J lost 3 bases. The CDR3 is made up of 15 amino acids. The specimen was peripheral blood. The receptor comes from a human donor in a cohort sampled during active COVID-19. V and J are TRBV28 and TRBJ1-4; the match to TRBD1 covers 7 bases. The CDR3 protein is CASNGGGTANEKLFF. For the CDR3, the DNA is TGTGCCAGCAACGGGGGGGGGACAGCTAATGAAAAACTGTTTTTT.